This T cell receptor (beta chain) was profiled in a study of cytomegalovirus exposure and HLA in healthy donors. The germline CDR1 and CDR2 sequences are SGHKS and YYEKEE (reference sequence). Trimming pared 0 bases from V and 3 bases from J, leaving 6 bases between. The CDR3 runs to 13 residues. A multiplex PCR was run with 60 Vbeta primers and 13 Jbeta primers. The data were produced by immunoSEQ multiplex PCR, yet TCRdb's version contains in-frame clones alone and is incomplete. The sample shows 90,000 or so clones, about four fifths of them seen only once. The chain is built from TRBV5-5 and TRBJ1-2, with unresolved D. The sample was PBMCs. The sequence was collected from a man aged 30-40 years in good health and CMV-seropositive. The CDR3: CASSLATDYGYTF. In nucleotides, the CDR3 is TGTGCCAGCAGCTTGGCCACAGACTATGGCTACACCTTC.